Presented here are 24 T cell receptor beta chains from one specimen sequenced in a study of identical twins' blood T cells. TCRdb passed the 5' RACE reads through MiXCR, listing each CDR3 protein once. The data contain roughly 380,000 distinct CDR3 sequences, 28% of them singletons. What was sequenced was PBMCs. The receptors here all came from a woman between 18 and 50 years old in good health.

This clonotype was counted between two and nine times. The J gene is TRBJ1-2, the V gene TRBV20-1; D is unclear. CDR3 length: 12 residues. Germline loops: CDR1 DFQATT, CDR2 SNEGSKA (reference sequence). Trimming cost V 5 bases and J 3 bases, with 10 bases left between them. The CDR3 DNA reads as TGCAGTGCTTACGGTGGCGACTATGGCTACACCTTC. Translated: CSAYGGDYGYTF.

The sample holds a few counts of this clonotype. The chain couples TRBV20-1 to TRBJ2-7, with D perhaps being TRBD1 or TRBD2 (6 bases each). V lost 0 bases to trimming and J lost 5 bases, with 14 bases between them. CDR1 DFQATT and CDR2 SNEGSKA come from the germline V gene (reference sequence). CDR3 length: 14 amino acids. CDR3 DNA: TGCAGTGCTAGAGATCCCCTTAGGGGGGACGAGCAGTACTTC. Translated: CSARDPLRGDEQYF.

The chain uses TRBV30 and TRBJ2-1; possible D gene TRBD2, 7 bases. This CDR3 spans 11 amino acids. Germline CDR1 GTSNPN, CDR2 SVGIG (reference sequence). The V end was cut by 2 bases, the J end by 10 bases, with 9 bases between. CDR3 in amino acids: CAWSWGGEQFF. In DNA form, the CDR3 reads TGTGCCTGGAGTTGGGGGGGCGAGCAGTTCTTC. Full variable domain (rest looked up from reference TRBV30 and TRBJ2-1): SQTIHQWPATLVQPVGSPLSLECTVEGTSNPNLYWYRQAAGRGLQLLFYSVGIGQISSEVPQNLSASRPQDRQFILSSKKLLLSDSGFYLCAWSWGGEQFFGPGTRLTVL.

This clonotype occurred once. A junction boundary mismatches the germline segment, possibly from a read error. J is TRBJ2-1 and V is TRBV25-1, with D unresolved. The CDR3 covers 13 residues. The germline CDR1 and CDR2 sequences are MGHDK and SYGVNS. CDR3 protein: CASSASNFHEQLF. The CDR3, as DNA: TGTGCCAGCAGTGCTTCCAATTTTCATGAGCAGCTCTTC.

The table lists this clonotype with a few counts. This chain uses TRBV27 with TRBJ2-2, with D perhaps matching TRBD1 or TRBD2 (6 bases each). V was cut by 5 bases and J by 7 bases, with 17 bases left in between. Germline lookup yields CDR1 MNHEY and CDR2 SMNVEV (reference sequence). The CDR3 runs to 15 residues. DNA for the CDR3: TGTGCCAGCAGTGGCAGACTACAGGGAGGCGGGGAGCTGTTTTTT. Its protein is CASSGRLQGGGELFF.

This clonotype has just one count. V gene TRBV9 combines with J gene TRBJ2-3, with 14 bases matching TRBD2. There are 17 residues in the CDR3. V lost 4 bases, J lost 5 bases, and 9 bases stayed unmatched. Germline values: CDR1 SGDLS, CDR2 YYNGEE. The CDR3, as DNA: TGTGCCAGCAGCTTCACCGGGACTAGCGGGAGTATAGATACGCAGTATTTT. It specifies CASSFTGTSGSIDTQYF.

This clonotype was found a few times. J is TRBJ2-1 and V is TRBV6-6; D tentatively reads TRBD1 or TRBD2 (6 bases each). CDR1 MNHNY and CDR2 SVGAGI come from the germline V gene (reference sequence). V lost 6 bases and J 6 bases, leaving 12 bases between the germline ends. The CDR3 covers 13 residues. The CDR3 region is CASSRRGLNEQFF. The CDR3 DNA is TGTGCCAGCAGCCGACGGGGGCTCAATGAGCAGTTCTTC.

In its sample, this clonotype was seen a few times. The junction departs from germline at one end; a sequencing error may be responsible. The V and J genes are TRBV5-1 and TRBJ2-1; 8 nucleotides line up with TRBD2. Germline V gene lookup returns CDR1 SGHRS and CDR2 YFSETQ. The CDR3 covers 12 residues. The chain's CDR3 is CASSYGLAELIF. CDR3 nucleotides: TGCGCCAGCAGCTATGGACTAGCCGAACTAATCTTC.

The chain recombines TRBV20-1 with TRBJ1-1; TRBD1 agrees at 7 bases. The CDR3 sequence is 13 residues long. The germline V gene encodes CDR1 DFQATT and CDR2 SNEGSKA (reference sequence). The J segment lost 10 bases and the V segment lost 3 bases, leaving 11 bases of the junction unmatched. The DNA for the CDR3 is TGCAGTGCTAGGGATCGACAGGGCTCTGGAGCTTTCTTT. Its protein is CSARDRQGSGAFF.

The chain recombines TRBV9 with TRBJ1-5, with 9 bases fitting TRBD1. Unmatched junction bases numbered 9, after V lost 5 bases and J lost 6 bases. CDR1 and CDR2 from the germline V gene are SGDLS and YYNGEE. The CDR3 is made up of 15 amino acids. The CDR3 DNA reads TGTGCCAGCAGTCGGGACAGGGCAGGTCCTCAGCCCCAGCATTTT. Protein sequence: CASSRDRAGPQPQHF.

This clonotype showed up just a few times. The rearrangement links TRBV29-1 to TRBJ1-3; D remains unclear. This CDR3 is built from 14 residues. The germline V gene encodes CDR1 SQVTM and CDR2 ANQGSEA. V dropped 4 bases and J dropped 7 bases, with 17 bases sitting between them. As DNA, the CDR3 is TGCAGCGTTGTGGCTGGCCTGCGACCGAACACCATATATTTT. As protein: CSVVAGLRPNTIYF.

V and J are TRBV6-5 and TRBJ2-5, with TRBD2 matching over 8 bases. The germline gives CDR1 MNHEY, CDR2 SVGAGI. V shed 5 bases and J 6 bases; nucleotides not matched to a gene: 8. The CDR3 is made up of 14 amino acids. CDR3 protein: CASSTGLAGKTQYF. CDR3 bases: TGTGCCAGCAGTACCGGACTAGCCGGAAAGACCCAGTACTTC.

This clonotype showed up just a few times. This chain uses TRBV10-3 with TRBJ2-1; TRBD1 matches at 7 bases. Germline V gives CDR1 ENHRY, CDR2 SYGVKD. V was pared by 9 bases and J by 5 bases, with 10 bases of the junction left unmatched. CDR3 size: 14 residues. In DNA form, the CDR3 reads TGTGCCATGACAGATGGACAGGCTCACAATGAGCAGTTCTTC. This translates into CAMTDGQAHNEQFF.

The chain has TRBV29-1 and TRBJ2-4, with D uncertain. The CDR3 has 11 residues. Between the trimmed V and J ends, which lost 3 bases and 5 bases, there was a span of 5 bases. Germline assignment: CDR1 SQVTM and CDR2 ANQGSEA. The chain's CDR3 is CSVDRENIQYF. The CDR3 DNA is TGCAGCGTTGACCGGGAAAACATTCAGTACTTC.

CDR3 residues: CASSTGQGIYGYTF. The DNA of the CDR3 is TGTGCCAGTAGTACCGGACAGGGGATATATGGCTACACCTTC. The chain couples TRBV19 to TRBJ1-2, with 9 bases matching TRBD1. The CDR3 has 14 amino acids. Germline CDR1 reads LNHDA; CDR2 reads SQIVND (reference sequence). J gave up 5 bases and V 4 bases, and 5 bases lay outside the gene matches.

The rearrangement links TRBV28 to TRBJ2-5, with 8 bases fitting TRBD1. V dropped 5 bases and J dropped 4; count of bases not matched to a gene: 12. Germline CDR1 reads MDHEN; CDR2 reads SYDVKM. CDR3 length: 16 amino acids. As DNA, the CDR3 is TGTGCCAGCAGTCTCTCCGGGACAGGAATATTAGAGACCCAGTACTTC. Its protein product is CASSLSGTGILETQYF.

The rearrangement uses TRBV7-2 and TRBJ1-1; 7 bases are a match to TRBD1. This CDR3 region has 15 residues. CDR1 and CDR2 from the germline V gene are SGHTA and FQGNSA. With 1 base clipped from V and 2 bases from J, the junction kept 4 bases outside the gene matches. CDR3 protein: CASSLVGTDNTEAFF. The CDR3 nucleotides read TGTGCCAGCAGCTTAGTTGGGACAGATAACACTGAAGCTTTCTTT.

This chain links TRBV5-4 with TRBJ2-4; no clear D. CDR3 length: 15 residues. Trimming took off 4 bases at V and 2 bases at J, with 13 bases between the two ends. Germline V gene data show CDR1 as SGHNT and CDR2 as YYREEE (reference sequence). CDR3 sequence: CASSPNGSSKNIQYF. The DNA for the CDR3 is TGTGCCAGCAGCCCCAACGGGTCGTCCAAAAACATTCAGTACTTC.

This chain uses TRBV6-4 with TRBJ1-2; no definite D call. Trimming stripped 2 bases from V and 6 bases from J, with 19 bases between. This CDR3 comprises 16 residues. Germline loops: CDR1 MRHNA, CDR2 SNTAGT. This CDR3 is CASSDRPIQAADGYTF. In nucleotides, the CDR3 is TGTGCCAGCAGTGACCGCCCGATCCAGGCAGCAGATGGCTACACCTTC.

Ten or more counts support this clonotype. This rearrangement joins TRBV12-3 or TRBV12-4 to TRBJ2-3; D gene unclear. The CDR3 length is 13 residues. Deletions cut 6 bases from V and 6 bases from J, with 13 bases between. This CDR3 is CASSDFPRDTQYF. The CDR3 coding sequence is TGTGCCAGCAGCGACTTTCCGAGGGATACGCAGTATTTT.

V usage is TRBV20-1 and J usage is TRBJ1-6; 10 nucleotides line up with TRBD1. This CDR3 contains 13 residues. Germline CDR1 reads DFQATT; CDR2 reads SNEGSKA (reference sequence). V shed 5 bases, J shed 10 bases, and the junction held 5 bases outside the gene matches. The CDR3 nucleotides are TGCAGTGCTGACCGGGACAGGGGATCACCCCTCCACTTT. Translation gives CSADRDRGSPLHF.

The CDR3 spells CASSESLGDMEQFF. CDR3 sequence (DNA): TGCGCCAGCAGTGAGTCACTGGGCGACATGGAGCAGTTCTTC. This chain links TRBV10-1 with TRBJ2-1; D gene ambiguous. Trimming removed 0 bases at V and 10 bases at J, with 13 bases between. This CDR3 is built from 14 residues. Germline CDR1 is WNHNN and CDR2 is SYGVQD (reference sequence).

V gene TRBV12-3 or TRBV12-4 combines with J gene TRBJ1-1; D gene unclear. This CDR3 has 11 amino acids. The V and J ends lost 5 bases and 3 bases respectively, with 4 bases between them. DNA of the CDR3: TGTGCCAGCAGTACCTACACTGAAGCTTTCTTT. Translation gives CASSTYTEAFF.

Notes on this clonotype: The conserved closing phenylalanine or tryptophan is absent in this CDR3, likely reflecting a read error. This chain links TRBV7-2 with TRBJ2-1, with D perhaps TRBD2 (5 bases). V was pared by 1 base and J by 6 bases, with 13 bases between. The CDR3 loop spans 15 amino acids. In germline, CDR1 is SGHTA, CDR2 FQGNSA. The CDR3 DNA reads as TGTGCCAGCAGCTTAGTAAGCGAGGGAAGCAATGAGCAGTTCTTA. Protein sequence: CASSLVSEGSNEQFL.